This T cell receptor beta chain was sequenced in a study of T cell repertoires in cytomegalovirus infection. Study overall: Matching HLA type, along with CMV infection, was indicated by public TCR beta signatures.

A word on this clonotype: The antigen is unknown.

This CDR3 has 14 amino acids. Trimming shortened V by 2 bases and J by 6 bases, and 13 bases separated the two germline ends. TCRdb used MiXCR to reprocess the reads, holding one entry per CDR3 protein. Found here are about half a million distinct CDR3 sequences, more than 40% of them singletons; the top ten hold roughly two fifths. The specimen was cultured PBMCs, collected from culture after CMV antigen stimulation. The chain links TRBV12-3 or TRBV12-4 to TRBJ1-1; no clear D gene. This sequence was found in a human donor in good health (CMV status not recorded). Some clones in this sample may be carry-over from other donors' samples. CDR3 amino acids: CASSLWVEDPEAFF. CDR3 nucleotides: TGTGCCAGCAGTTTATGGGTAGAGGACCCTGAAGCTTTCTTT.